This T cell receptor (beta chain) was captured in a study of blood T cell repertoires in COVID-19. CDR1 and CDR2 from the germline V gene are LGHDT and YNNKEL (reference sequence). J gave up 5 bases and V 4 bases, and 15 bases lay outside the gene matches. This CDR3 region has 17 residues. Generated by immunoSEQ multiplex PCR, the TCRdb table keeps only in-frame clones and is missing some. The sample contains approximately 330,000 clones, roughly 90% of which appear only once. This rearrangement joins TRBV3-1 (or the pseudogene TRBV3-2) to TRBJ2-5; 8 positions agree with TRBD2. The origin of this receptor is a woman aged 45-65 years with active or convalescent COVID-19. What was sequenced was peripheral blood. For the CDR3, the DNA is TGTGCCAGCAGCCGGCAACGGGGACTAGTGGGTGCGGAGACCCAGTACTTC. Translated, it gives CASSRQRGLVGAETQYF.